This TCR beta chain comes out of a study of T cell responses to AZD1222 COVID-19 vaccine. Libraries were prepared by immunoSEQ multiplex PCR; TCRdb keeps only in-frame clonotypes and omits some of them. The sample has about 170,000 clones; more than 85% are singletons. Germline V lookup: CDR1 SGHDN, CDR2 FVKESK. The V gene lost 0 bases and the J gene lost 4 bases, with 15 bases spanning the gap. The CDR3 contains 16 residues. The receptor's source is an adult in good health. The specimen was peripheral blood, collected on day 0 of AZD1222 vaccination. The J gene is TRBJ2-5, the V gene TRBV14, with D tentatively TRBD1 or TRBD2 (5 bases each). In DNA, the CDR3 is TGTGCCAGCAGCCAAGATTTCCAGGTTGGGGGAGAGACCCAGTACTTC. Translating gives CASSQDFQVGGETQYF.